The present T cell receptor (beta chain) was sequenced within a study of T cell responses to AZD1222 COVID-19 vaccine. Study-level points and caveats: Spike-specific TCR repertoires showed rising breadth and depth after two AZD1222 doses. Seropositive at baseline were only a handful of AZD1222 recipients. Repertoire samples came only from after the peak T cell response. Donors were mostly white British, more females; clonal diversity possibly underestimated.

This CDR3 is 13 amino acids long. With 1 base removed from V and 10 bases from J, the gap between germline ends came to 10 bases. Germline lookup yields CDR1 LGHDT and CDR2 YNNKEL (reference sequence). Notes on this clone: Its matching antigen is unknown.

Some clones are missing from TCRdb's copy, which holds only in-frame ones; the method was immunoSEQ multiplex PCR. The repertoire holds under 250,000 clones, around 93% seen once, with approximately 1% in the top ten. The V call is TRBV3-1 (or the pseudogene TRBV3-2), the J call TRBJ1-4; D possibly corresponds to TRBD1 (6 bases). Sequenced material: peripheral blood, taken on day 0 of MenACWY control vaccination. The TCR comes from an adult in good health. CDR3 sequence (DNA): TGTGCCAGCAGCCAAGTAGGGGGAGGAAAACTGTTTTTT. It specifies CASSQVGGGKLFF.